This record concerns one T cell receptor (beta chain) sequence. A much larger clonotype is one base distant, so this may be a read error. MiXCR, run by TCRdb on the reads, gives a single entry per CDR3 protein. The top ten clones hold roughly 25% of a sample with approximately 550,000 distinct CDR3 sequences, approximately 17% of them seen once. This sample was included in a study of T cell repertoires in cytomegalovirus infection. The CDR3 is 13 residues long. Germline loops: CDR1 MNHEY, CDR2 SVGAGI. This chain links TRBV6-5 with TRBJ2-7, with unresolved D. The TCR comes from a human donor in good health (CMV status not recorded). Some clones in this sample may be carry-over from other donors' samples. Material for sequencing was CD8+ T cells from PBMCs. CDR3 DNA: TGTGCCAGCAGATACTCGTACTTCCACGAGCAGTACTTC. The encoded protein is CASRYSYFHEQYF.